This note documents a single T cell receptor (beta chain) sequence. The data are from a study of blood T cell repertoires in COVID-19. Looking at the study overall: Both acute and convalescent COVID-19 samples were obtained from the United States, Italy and Spain. The analysed material was cDNA or gDNA that came from T cells, B-cell-depleted T cells, or PBMCs.

Under the authors' procedure: Scientists estimated how many nucleated cells there were by amplifying reference gene primers. TCRdb's table, derived via immunoSEQ multiplex PCR, lists solely in-frame clones and lacks some. V, J and clone size reflect that table, while D and trimming were determined from the DNA. Among 200,000 or so clones listed, 70% to 90% were seen once. Germline CDR1 MNHEY, CDR2 SMNVEV (reference sequence). V was cut by 2 bases and J by 7 bases, with 12 bases left in between. This CDR3 comprises 13 residues. The sequenced sample was peripheral blood. This clonotype was obtained from a man over 45 who had recovered from COVID-19. This chain links TRBV27 with TRBJ2-7; weak D call: TRBD2 (6 bases). The CDR3 loop reads CASSLPGVGEQYF. The CDR3, as DNA: TGTGCCAGCAGTTTACCGGGAGTGGGAGAGCAGTACTTC.